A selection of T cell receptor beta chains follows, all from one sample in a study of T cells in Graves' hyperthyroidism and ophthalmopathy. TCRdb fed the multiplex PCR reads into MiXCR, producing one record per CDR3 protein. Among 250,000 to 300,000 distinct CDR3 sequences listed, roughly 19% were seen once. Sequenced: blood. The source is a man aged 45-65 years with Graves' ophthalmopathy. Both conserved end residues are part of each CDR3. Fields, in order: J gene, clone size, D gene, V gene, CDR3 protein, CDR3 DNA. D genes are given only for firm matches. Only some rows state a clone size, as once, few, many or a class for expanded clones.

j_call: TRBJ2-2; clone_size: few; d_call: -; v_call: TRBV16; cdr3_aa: CASSQSAGTGELFF; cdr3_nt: TGTGCCAGCAGCCAATCGGCCGGCACCGGGGAGCTGTTTTTT
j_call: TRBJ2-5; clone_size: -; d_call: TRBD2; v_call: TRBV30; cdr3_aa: CAWSTGTSDRETQYF; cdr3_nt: TGTGCCTGGAGTACCGGGACTAGCGACCGAGAGACCCAGTACTTC
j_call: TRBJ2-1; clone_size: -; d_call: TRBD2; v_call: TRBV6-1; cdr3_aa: CASSENLGLAGEQFF; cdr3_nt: TGTGCCAGCAGTGAAAACTTAGGACTAGCGGGGGAGCAGTTCTTC
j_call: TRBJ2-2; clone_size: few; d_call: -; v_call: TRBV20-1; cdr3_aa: CSARTGRGLINTGELFF; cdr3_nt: TGCAGTGCTAGAACCGGCAGGGGACTAATAAACACCGGGGAGCTGTTTTTT
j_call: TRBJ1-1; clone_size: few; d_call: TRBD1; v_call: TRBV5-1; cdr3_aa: CASSRTGYETEAFF; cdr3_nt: TGCGCCAGCAGCAGGACAGGGTACGAGACCGAAGCTTTCTTT
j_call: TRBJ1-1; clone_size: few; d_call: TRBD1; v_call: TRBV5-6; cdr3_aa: CASSSDRGRTEAFF; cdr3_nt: TGTGCCAGCAGCTCGGACAGGGGGCGAACTGAAGCTTTCTTT
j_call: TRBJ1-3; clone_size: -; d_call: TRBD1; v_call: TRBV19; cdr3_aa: CASTPLQGAGGNTIYF; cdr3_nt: TGTGCCAGTACCCCGCTTCAGGGGGCCGGGGGAAACACCATATATTTT
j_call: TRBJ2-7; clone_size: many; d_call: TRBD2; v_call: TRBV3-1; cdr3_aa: CASSQDRRTSGSALGYEQYF; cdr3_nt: TGTGCCAGCAGCCAAGATCGGCGGACTAGCGGGAGTGCCCTGGGGTACGAGCAGTACTTC
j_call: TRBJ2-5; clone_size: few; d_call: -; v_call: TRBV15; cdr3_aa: CATSRSTRLEETQYF; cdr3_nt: TGTGCCACCAGTCGATCGACTAGATTGGAAGAGACCCAGTACTTC
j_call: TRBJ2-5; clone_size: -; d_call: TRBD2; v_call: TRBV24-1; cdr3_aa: CATSDLVGGAQETQYF; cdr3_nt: TGTGCCACCAGTGATTTAGTGGGAGGGGCCCAAGAGACCCAGTACTTC
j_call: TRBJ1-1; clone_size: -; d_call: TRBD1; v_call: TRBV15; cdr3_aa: CATSIDRGGEAFF; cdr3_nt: TGTGCCACCAGCATCGACAGGGGTGGTGAAGCTTTCTTT
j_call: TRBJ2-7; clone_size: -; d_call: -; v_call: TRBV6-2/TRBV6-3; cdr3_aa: CASSYRPNSYEQYF; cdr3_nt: TGTGCCAGCAGTTACAGGCCGAACTCCTACGAGCAGTACTTC
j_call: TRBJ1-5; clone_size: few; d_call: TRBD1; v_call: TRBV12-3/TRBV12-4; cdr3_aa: CASRQQGQPQHF; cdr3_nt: TGTGCCAGCAGACAACAGGGGCAGCCCCAGCATTTT
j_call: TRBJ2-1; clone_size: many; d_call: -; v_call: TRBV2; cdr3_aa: CASSAAPGRPLFF; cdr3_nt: TGTGCCAGCAGTGCCGCCCCGGGACGGCCTTTGTTCTTC
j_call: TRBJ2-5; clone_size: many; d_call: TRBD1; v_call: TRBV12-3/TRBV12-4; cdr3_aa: CASKVLGQPQETQYF; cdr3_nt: TGTGCCTCCAAAGTCCTGGGACAGCCTCAAGAGACCCAGTACTTC
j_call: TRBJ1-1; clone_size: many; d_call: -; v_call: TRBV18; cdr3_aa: CASSPLRDTEAFF; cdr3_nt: TGTGCCAGCTCACCTCTCCGGGATACTGAAGCTTTCTTT
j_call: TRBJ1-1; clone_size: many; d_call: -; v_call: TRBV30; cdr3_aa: CAWSVTETAFF; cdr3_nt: TGTGCCTGGAGTGTGACAGAGACAGCTTTCTTT
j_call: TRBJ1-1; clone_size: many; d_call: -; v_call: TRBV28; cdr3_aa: CASSLGVDRNTEAFF; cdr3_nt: TGTGCCAGCAGTTTAGGGGTCGACCGGAACACTGAAGCTTTCTTT
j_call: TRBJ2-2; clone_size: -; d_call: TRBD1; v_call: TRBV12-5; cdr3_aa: CASGHTGGHGELFF; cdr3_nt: TGTGCTAGTGGCCATACAGGGGGCCACGGGGAGCTGTTTTTT
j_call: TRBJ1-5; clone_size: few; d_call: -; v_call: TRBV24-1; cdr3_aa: CATGAGAHNQPQHF; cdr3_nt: TGTGCCACCGGGGCAGGGGCCCACAATCAGCCCCAGCATTTT
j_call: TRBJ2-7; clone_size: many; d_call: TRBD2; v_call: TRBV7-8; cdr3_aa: CASSPLAGGRYEQYF; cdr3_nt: TGTGCCAGCAGCCCACTAGCGGGAGGTCGCTACGAGCAGTACTTC
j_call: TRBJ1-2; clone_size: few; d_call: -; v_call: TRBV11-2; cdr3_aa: CASSLLAGHYGYTF; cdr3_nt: TGTGCCAGCAGCTTACTGGCAGGGCACTATGGCTACACCTTC
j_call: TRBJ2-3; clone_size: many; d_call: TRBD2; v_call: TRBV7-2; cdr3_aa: CASSLSTAGGQDTQYF; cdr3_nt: TGTGCCAGCAGCTTATCCACAGCGGGAGGGCAGGATACGCAGTATTTT
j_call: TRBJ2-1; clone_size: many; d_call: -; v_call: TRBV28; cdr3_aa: CASSFVASVPEQFF; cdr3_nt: TGTGCCAGCAGTTTTGTAGCTAGCGTCCCTGAGCAGTTCTTC
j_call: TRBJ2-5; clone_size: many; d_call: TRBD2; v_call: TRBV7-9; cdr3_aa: CASSLRVAGEETQYF; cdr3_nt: TGTGCCAGCAGCTTAAGGGTAGCGGGAGAAGAGACCCAGTACTTC
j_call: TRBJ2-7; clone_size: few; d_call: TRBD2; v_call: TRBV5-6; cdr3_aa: CASSPSGRRSYEQYF; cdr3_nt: TGTGCCAGCAGCCCGAGCGGGAGAAGAAGCTACGAGCAGTACTTC